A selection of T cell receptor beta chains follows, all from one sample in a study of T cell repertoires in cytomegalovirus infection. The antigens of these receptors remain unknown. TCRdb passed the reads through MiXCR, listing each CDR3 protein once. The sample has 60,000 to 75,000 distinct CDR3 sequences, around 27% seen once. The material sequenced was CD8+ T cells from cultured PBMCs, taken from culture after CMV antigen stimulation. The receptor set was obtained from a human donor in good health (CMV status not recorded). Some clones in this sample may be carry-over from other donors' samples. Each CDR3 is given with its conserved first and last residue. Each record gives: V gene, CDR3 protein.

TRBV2 CASSGQRQETQYF
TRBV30 CAWSPTGGEQYF
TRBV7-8 CASSLRQGDSPLHF
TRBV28 CASSLFLTSGQGPLPTYNEQFF
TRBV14 CASSQSRAGSSGNTIYF
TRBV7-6 CASSHRDSYSTDTQYF
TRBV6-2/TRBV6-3 CASARTGPTEAFF
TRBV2 CASLSGGVGVTEAFF
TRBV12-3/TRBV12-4 CASSRGAFYTGELFF
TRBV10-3 CATSFSMGGMNTEAFF
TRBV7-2 CASSFEGGSDYYNEQFF
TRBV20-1 CSARDGLSYNEQFF
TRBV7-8 CASSFGLTSGTYEQYF
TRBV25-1 CASSESFREQYF
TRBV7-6 CASSWGTGPSYEQYF
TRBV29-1 CSVEGRIPYPSTDTQYF